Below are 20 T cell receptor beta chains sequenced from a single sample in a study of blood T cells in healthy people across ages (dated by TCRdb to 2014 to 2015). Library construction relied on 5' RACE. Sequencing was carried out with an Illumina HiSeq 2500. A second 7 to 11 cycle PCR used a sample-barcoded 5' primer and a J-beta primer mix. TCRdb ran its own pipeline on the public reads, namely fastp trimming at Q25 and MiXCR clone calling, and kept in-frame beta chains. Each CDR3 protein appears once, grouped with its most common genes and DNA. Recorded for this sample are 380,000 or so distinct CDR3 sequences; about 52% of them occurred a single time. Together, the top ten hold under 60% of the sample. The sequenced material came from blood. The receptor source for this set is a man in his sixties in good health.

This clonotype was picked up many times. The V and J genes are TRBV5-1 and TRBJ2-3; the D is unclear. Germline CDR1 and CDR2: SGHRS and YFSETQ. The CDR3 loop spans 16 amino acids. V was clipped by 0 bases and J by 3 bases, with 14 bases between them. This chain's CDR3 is CASSLVRQAKTDTQYF. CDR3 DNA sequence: TGCGCCAGCAGCTTGGTTAGGCAGGCGAAGACAGATACGCAGTATTTT. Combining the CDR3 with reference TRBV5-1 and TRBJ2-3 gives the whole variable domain KAGVTQTPRYLIKTRGQQVTLSCSPISGHRSVSWYQQTPGQGLQFLFEYFSETQRNKGNFPGRFSGRQFSNSRSEMNVSTLELGDSALYLCASSLVRQAKTDTQYFGPGTRLTVL.

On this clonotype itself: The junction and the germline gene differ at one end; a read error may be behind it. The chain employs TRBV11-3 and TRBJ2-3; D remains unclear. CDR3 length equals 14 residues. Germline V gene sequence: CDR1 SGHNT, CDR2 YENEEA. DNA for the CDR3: TGTGCCAGCAGCCAACCCCCAAACACAGACACGCAGTATTTT. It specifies CASSQPPNTDTQYF.

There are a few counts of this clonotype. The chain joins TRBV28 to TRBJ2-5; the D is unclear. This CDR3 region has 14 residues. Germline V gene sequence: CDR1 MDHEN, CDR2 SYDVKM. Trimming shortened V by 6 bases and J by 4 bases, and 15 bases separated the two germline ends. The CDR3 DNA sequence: TGTGCCAGCAGCAACACCGGGCTAGGAGAGACCCAGTACTTC. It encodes CASSNTGLGETQYF.

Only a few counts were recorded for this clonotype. The DNA for the CDR3 is TGTGCCAGCAGCCAAGAACAGGGAGCCTACGAGCAGTACTTC. This encodes CASSQEQGAYEQYF. The chain combines TRBV4-2 with TRBJ2-7; maybe TRBD1 (6 bases). The CDR3 loop spans 14 amino acids. CDR1 LGHNA and CDR2 YNFKEQ come from the germline V gene. V was clipped by 0 bases and J by 2 bases, with 8 bases between them.

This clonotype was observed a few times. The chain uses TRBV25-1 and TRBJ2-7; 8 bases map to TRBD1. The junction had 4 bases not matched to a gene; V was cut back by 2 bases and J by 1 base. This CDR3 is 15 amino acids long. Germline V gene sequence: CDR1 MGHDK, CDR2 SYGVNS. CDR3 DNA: TGTGCCAGCAGTGAACCTGGGACAGGATCCTACGAGCAGTACTTC. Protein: CASSEPGTGSYEQYF.

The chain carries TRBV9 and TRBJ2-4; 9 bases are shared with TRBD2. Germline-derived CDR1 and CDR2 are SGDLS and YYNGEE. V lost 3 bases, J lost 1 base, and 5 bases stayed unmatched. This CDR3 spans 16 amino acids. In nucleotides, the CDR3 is TGTGCCAGCAGCGCCTCAACTAGCGGGGCCAAAAACATTCAGTACTTC. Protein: CASSASTSGAKNIQYF.

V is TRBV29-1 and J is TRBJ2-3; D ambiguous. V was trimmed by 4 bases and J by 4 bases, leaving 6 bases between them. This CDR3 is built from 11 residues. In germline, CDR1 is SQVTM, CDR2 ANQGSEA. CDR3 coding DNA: TGCAGCGTTGGGGCCTCAGATACGCAGTATTTT. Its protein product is CSVGASDTQYF.

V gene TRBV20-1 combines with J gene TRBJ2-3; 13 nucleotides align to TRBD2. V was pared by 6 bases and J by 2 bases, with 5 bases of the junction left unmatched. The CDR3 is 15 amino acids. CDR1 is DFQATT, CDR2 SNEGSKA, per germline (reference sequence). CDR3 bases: TGCAGTGCCAGGACTAGCGGGGGTTACACAGATACGCAGTATTTT. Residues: CSARTSGGYTDTQYF.

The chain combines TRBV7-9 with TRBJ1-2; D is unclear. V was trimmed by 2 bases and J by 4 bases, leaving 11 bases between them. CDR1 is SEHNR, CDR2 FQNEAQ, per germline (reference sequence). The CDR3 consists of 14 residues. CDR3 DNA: TGTGCCAGCAGCTTACTTGCGAGTCCCTATGGCTACACCTTC. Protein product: CASSLLASPYGYTF.

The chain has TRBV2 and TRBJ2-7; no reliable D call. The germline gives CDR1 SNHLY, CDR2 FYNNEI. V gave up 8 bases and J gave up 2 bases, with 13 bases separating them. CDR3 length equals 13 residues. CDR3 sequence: CASGRTTAYEQYF. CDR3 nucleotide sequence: TGTGCCAGCGGCCGAACAACCGCCTACGAGCAGTACTTC. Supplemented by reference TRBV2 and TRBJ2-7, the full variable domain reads EPEVTQTPSHQVTQMGQEVILRCVPISNHLYFYWYRQILGQKVEFLVSFYNNEISEKSEIFDDQFSVERPDGSNFTLKIRSTKLEDSAMYFCASGRTTAYEQYFGPGTRLTVT.

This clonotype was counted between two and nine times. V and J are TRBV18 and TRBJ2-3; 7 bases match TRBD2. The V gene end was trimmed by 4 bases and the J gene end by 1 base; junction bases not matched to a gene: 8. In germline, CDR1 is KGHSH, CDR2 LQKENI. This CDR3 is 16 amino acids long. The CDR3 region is CASSLTSPLGTDTQYF. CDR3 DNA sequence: TGTGCCAGCTCACTGACTAGCCCCCTTGGCACAGATACGCAGTATTTT.

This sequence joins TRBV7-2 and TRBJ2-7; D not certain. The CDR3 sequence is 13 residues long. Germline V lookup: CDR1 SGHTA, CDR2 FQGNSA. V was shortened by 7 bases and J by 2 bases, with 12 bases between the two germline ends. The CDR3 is CASTPAAAYEQYF. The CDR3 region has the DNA TGTGCCAGCACCCCGGCGGCTGCCTACGAGCAGTACTTC.

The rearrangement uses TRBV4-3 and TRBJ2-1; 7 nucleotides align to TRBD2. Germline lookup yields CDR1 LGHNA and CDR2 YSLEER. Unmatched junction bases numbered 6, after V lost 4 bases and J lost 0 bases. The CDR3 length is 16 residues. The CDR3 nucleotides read TGCGCCAGCAGCCCCCAGAGCGGGGCCTCCTACAATGAGCAGTTCTTC. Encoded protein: CASSPQSGASYNEQFF.

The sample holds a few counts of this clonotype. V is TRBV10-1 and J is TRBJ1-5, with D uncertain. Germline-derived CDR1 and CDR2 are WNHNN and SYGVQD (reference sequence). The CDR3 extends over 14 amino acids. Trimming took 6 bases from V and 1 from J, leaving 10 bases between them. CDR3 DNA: TGCGCCAGCAGAGGGTTCTCAAGCAATCAGCCCCAGCATTTT. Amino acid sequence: CASRGFSSNQPQHF.

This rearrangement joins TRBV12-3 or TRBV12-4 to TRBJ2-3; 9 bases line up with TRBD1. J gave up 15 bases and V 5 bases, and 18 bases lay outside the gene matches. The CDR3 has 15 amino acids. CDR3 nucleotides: TGTGCCAGCAGTGGGGACAGGGTGAGCACAGATACGGAATATTTT. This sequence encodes CASSGDRVSTDTEYF.

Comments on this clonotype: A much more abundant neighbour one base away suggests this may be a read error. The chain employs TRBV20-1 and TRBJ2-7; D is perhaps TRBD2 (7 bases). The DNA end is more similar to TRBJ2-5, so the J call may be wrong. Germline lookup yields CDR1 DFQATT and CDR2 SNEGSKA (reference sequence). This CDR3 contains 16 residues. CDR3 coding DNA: TGCAGTACTCAGGACGTTAGGGGGAGGGTGGGAGAGACCCAGTACTTC. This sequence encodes CSTQDVRGRVGETQYF.

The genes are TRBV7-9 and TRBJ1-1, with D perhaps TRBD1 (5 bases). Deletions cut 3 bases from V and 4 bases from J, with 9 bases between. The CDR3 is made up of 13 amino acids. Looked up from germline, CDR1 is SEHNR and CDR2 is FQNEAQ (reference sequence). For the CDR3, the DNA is TGTGCCAGCAGCTTCCTGGGGGTCACTGAAGCTTTCTTT. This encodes CASSFLGVTEAFF.

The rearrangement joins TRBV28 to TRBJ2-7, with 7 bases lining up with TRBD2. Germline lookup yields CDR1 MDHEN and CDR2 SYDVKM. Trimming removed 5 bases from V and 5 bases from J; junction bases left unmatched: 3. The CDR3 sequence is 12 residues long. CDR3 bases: TGTGCCAGCAGTGGGGACTATCACGAGCAGTACTTC. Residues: CASSGDYHEQYF.

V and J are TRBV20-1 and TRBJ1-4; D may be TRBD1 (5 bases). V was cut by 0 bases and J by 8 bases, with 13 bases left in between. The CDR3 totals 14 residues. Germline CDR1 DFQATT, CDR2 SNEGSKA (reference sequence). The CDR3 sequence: CSARDGAGYEKLFF. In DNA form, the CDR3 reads TGCAGTGCTAGAGATGGGGCAGGATACGAAAAACTGTTTTTT.

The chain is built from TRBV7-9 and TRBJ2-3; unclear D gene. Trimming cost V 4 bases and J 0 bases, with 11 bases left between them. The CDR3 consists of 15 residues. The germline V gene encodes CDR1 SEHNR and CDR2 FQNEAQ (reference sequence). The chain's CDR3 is CASSSSDSSTDTQYF. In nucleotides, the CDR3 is TGTGCCAGCAGCTCGTCAGATTCTAGCACAGATACGCAGTATTTT.